The clone carrying this TCR beta chain was seen only a few times. The antigen remains unidentified. The germline gives CDR1 MDHEN, CDR2 SYDVKM. The germline V and J ends were trimmed by 6 bases and 0 bases, with 18 bases remaining between them. The CDR3 loop spans 17 amino acids. With 60 Vbeta and 13 Jbeta primers, the PCR was carried out. As originally analysed: In a later analysis, some 11 million of some 80 million unique beta chains occurred in at least two donors. Profiled with immunoSEQ multiplex PCR; TCRdb holds only in-frame clones, not every one. The D gene and trimming were derived from the DNA, and the V and J assignments and clone size from that table. The table has about 130,000 clones, about 78% seen once; the top ten hold about 3%. The sample originates from a study of cytomegalovirus exposure and HLA in healthy donors. In the study overall: An earlier analysis found 100 million or so unique TCR beta sequences from approximately 190 million T cells.

Findings and limits, study-wide: Per published accounts, TCR beta sequences correctly predicted the HLA-A and HLA-B alleles of most subjects. Another analysis was done later, and it associated roughly 15,000 TCR beta sequences with HLA alleles at 0.05 false discovery rate.

The chain recombines TRBV28 with TRBJ1-3; D remains ambiguous. The receptor was isolated from a human donor in good health. Specimen: PBMCs. The CDR3 DNA reads TGTGCCAGCAGCCACTTCCCCCCTGAGAGCTCTGGAAACACCATATATTTT. Its protein is CASSHFPPESSGNTIYF.